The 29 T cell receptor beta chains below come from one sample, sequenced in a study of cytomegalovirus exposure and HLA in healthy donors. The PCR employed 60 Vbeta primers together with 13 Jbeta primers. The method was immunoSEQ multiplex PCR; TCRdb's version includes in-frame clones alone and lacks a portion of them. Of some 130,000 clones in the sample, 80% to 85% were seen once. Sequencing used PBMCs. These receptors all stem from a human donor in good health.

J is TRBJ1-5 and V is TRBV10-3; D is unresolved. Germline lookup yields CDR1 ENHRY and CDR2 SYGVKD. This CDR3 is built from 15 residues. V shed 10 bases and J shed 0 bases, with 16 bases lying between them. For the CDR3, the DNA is TGTGCCACAGGCCAGACCGACTATAGCAATCAGCCCCAGCATTTT. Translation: CATGQTDYSNQPQHF.

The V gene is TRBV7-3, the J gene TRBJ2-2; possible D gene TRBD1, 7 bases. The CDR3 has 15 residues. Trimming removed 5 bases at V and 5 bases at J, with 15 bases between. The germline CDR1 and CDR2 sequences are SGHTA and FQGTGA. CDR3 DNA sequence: TGTGCCAGCAGCCCGGCCCAGGGGGGAACCGGGGAGCTGTTTTTT. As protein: CASSPAQGGTGELFF. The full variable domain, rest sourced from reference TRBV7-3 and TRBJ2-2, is GAGVSQTPSNKVTEKGKYVELRCDPISGHTALYWYRQSLGQGPEFLIYFQGTGAADDSGLPNDRFFAVRPEGSVSTLKIQRTERGDSAVYLCASSPAQGGTGELFFGEGSRLTVL.

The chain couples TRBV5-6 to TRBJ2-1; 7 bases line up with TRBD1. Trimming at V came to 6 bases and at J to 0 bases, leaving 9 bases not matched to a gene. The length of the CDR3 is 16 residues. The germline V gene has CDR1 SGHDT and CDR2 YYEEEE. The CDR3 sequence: CASIHYRDSSYNEQFF. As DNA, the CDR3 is TGTGCCAGCATTCACTACCGGGACAGCTCCTACAATGAGCAGTTCTTC.

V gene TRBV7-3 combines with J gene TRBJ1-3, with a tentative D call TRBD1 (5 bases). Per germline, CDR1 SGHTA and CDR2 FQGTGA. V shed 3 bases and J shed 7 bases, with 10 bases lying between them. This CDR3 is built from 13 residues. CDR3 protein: CASSFGGSNTIYF. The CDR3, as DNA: TGTGCCAGCAGCTTCGGGGGGTCTAACACCATATATTTT.

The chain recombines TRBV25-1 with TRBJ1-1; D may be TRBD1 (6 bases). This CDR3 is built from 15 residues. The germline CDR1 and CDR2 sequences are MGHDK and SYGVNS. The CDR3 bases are TGTACACAAAAGATCGCAGGGGCCGGGAACACTGAAGCTTTCTTT. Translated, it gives CTQKIAGAGNTEAFF.

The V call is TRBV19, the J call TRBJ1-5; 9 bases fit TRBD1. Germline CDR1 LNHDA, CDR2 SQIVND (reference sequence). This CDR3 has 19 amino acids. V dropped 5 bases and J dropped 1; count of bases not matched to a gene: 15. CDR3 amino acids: CASSYSGTGLYGSNQPQHF. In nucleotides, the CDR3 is TGTGCCAGTAGTTATTCCGGGACAGGGCTATATGGGAGCAATCAGCCCCAGCATTTT.

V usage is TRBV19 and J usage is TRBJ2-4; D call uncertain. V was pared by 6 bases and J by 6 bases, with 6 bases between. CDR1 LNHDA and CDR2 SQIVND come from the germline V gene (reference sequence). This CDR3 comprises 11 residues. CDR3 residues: CASRAGNIQYF. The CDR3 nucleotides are TGTGCCAGTAGAGCAGGAAACATTCAGTACTTC.

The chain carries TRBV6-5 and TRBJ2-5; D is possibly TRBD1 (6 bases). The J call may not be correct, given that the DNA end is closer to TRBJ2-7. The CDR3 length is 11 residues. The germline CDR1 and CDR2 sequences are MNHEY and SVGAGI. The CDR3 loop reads CASTQGYEQYF. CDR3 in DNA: TGTGCCAGCACACAGGGTTACGAGCAGTACTTC.

In DNA form, the CDR3 reads TGTGCCACCACCGGGACAGGGGCCTACGAGCAGTACTTC. Protein: CATTGTGAYEQYF. This chain links TRBV10-3 with TRBJ2-7; TRBD1 aligns across 10 bases. With 10 bases clipped from V and 2 bases from J, the junction kept 5 bases outside the gene matches. The CDR3 runs 13 residues. Germline CDR1 and CDR2: ENHRY and SYGVKD.

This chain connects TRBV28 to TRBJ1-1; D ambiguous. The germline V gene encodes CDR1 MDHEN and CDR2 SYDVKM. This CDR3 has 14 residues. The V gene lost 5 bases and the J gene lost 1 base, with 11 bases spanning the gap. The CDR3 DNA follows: TGTGCCAGCAGTCCCCACAGCTCGAACACTGAAGCTTTCTTT. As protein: CASSPHSSNTEAFF.

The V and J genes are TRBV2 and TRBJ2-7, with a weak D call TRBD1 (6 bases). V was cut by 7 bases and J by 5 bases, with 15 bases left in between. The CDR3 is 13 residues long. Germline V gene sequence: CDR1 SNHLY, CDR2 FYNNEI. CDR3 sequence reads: CASTGGPINEQYF. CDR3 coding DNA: TGTGCCAGCACTGGGGGCCCCATAAACGAGCAGTACTTC.

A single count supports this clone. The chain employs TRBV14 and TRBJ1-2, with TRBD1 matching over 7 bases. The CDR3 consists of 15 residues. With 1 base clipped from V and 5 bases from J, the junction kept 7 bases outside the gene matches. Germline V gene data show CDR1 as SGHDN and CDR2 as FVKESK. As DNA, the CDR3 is TGTGCCAGCAGCCAAGTCCACAGGGGCCTATATGGCTACACCTTC. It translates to CASSQVHRGLYGYTF. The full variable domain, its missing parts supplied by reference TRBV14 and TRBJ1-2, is EAGVTQFPSHSVIEKGQTVTLRCDPISGHDNLYWYRRVMGKEIKFLLHFVKESKQDESGMPNNRFLAERTGGTYSTLKVQPAELEDSGVYFCASSQVHRGLYGYTFGSGTRLTVV.

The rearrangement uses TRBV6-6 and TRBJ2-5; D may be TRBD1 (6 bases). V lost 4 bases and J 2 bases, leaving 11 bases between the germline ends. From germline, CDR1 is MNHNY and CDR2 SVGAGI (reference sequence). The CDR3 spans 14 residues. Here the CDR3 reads CASSSPTGQETQYF. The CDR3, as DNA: TGTGCCAGCAGTTCCCCGACAGGACAAGAGACCCAGTACTTC.

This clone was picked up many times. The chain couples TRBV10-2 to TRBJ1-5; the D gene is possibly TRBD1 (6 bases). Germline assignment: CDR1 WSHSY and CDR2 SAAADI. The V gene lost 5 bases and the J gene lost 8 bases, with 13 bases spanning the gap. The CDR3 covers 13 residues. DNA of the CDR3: TGCGCCAGCAGTCGACAGTACAGGGAGCCCCAGCATTTT. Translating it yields CASSRQYREPQHF.

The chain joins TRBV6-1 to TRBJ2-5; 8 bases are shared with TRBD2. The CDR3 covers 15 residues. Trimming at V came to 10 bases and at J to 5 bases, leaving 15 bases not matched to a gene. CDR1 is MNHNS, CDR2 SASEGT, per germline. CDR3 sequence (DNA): TGTGCCACCAGGCCAGCGGGGGATCCGGGGGAGACCCAGTACTTC. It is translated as CATRPAGDPGETQYF.

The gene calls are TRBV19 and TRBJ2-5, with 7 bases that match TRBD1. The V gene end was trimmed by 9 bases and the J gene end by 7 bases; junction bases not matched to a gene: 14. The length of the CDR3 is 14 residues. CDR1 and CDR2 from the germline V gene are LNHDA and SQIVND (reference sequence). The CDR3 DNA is TGTGCCAGCACCCCTGACAGGGCCTCGGGGACCCAGTACTTC. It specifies CASTPDRASGTQYF. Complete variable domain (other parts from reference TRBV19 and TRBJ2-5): DGGITQSPKYLFRKEGQNVTLSCEQNLNHDAMYWYRQDPGQGLRLIYYSQIVNDFQKGDIAEGYSVSREKKESFPLTVTSAQKNPTAFYLCASTPDRASGTQYFGPGTRLLVL.

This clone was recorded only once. CDR3 bases: TGTGCCAGCAGGGACCGGGACAGGAACACCGGGGAGCTGTTTTTT. This codes for CASRDRDRNTGELFF. The rearrangement uses TRBV11-2 and TRBJ2-2; 7 bases fit TRBD1. The germline CDR1 and CDR2 sequences are SGHAT and FQNNGV. The CDR3 extends over 15 amino acids. J lost 1 base, V lost 6 bases, and 5 bases had no gene match.

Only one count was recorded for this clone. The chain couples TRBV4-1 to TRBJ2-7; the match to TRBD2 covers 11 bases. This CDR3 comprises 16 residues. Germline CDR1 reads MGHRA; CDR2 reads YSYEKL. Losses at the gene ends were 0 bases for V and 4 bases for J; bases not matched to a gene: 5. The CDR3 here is CASSQDHPSGGYEQYF. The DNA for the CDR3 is TGCGCCAGCAGCCAAGATCACCCTAGCGGGGGGTACGAGCAGTACTTC.

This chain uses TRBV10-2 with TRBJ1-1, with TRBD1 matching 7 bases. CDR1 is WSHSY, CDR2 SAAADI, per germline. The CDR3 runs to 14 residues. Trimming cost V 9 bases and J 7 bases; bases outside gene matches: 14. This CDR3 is CASNPSGGGDEAFF. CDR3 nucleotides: TGCGCCAGTAACCCCTCAGGGGGTGGCGATGAAGCTTTCTTT.

The CDR3 bases are TGTGCCAGCAGTTTAATCGGACTAGCGGGGGGGCCTTGGTATGAGCAGTTCTTC. Amino acid sequence: CASSLIGLAGGPWYEQFF. The chain employs TRBV28 and TRBJ2-1; 15 positions agree with TRBD2. CDR1 and CDR2 from the germline V gene are MDHEN and SYDVKM. The CDR3 has 18 residues. J lost 8 bases, V lost 2 bases, and 10 bases had no gene match.

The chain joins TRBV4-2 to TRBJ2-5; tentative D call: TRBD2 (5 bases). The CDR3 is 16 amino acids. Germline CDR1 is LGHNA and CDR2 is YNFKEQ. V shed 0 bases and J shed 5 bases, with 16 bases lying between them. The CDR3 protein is CASSQEGLLVRETQYF. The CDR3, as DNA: TGTGCCAGCAGCCAAGAAGGTTTACTAGTCAGGGAGACCCAGTACTTC.

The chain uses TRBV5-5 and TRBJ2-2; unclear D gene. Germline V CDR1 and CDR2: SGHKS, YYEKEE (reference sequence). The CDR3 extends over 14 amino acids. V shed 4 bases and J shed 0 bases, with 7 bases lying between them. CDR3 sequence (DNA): TGTGCCAGCAGCCAGGCAGCGAACACCGGGGAGCTGTTTTTT. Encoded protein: CASSQAANTGELFF.

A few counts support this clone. The CDR3 sequence is CASSQGGIPEAFF. DNA for the CDR3: TGTGCCAGCAGCCAAGGAGGGATCCCTGAAGCTTTCTTT. The chain has TRBV4-2 and TRBJ1-1; no definite D call. The CDR3 is 13 amino acids. Trimming stripped 1 base from V and 6 bases from J, with 9 bases between. The germline V gene has CDR1 LGHNA and CDR2 YNFKEQ.

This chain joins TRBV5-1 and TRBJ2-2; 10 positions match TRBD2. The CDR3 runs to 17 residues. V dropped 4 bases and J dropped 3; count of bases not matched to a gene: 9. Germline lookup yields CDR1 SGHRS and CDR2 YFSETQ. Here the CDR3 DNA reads TGCGCCAGCAGCGTCGGAGTAGCGGGGGGCGACACCGGGGAGCTGTTTTTT. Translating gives CASSVGVAGGDTGELFF.

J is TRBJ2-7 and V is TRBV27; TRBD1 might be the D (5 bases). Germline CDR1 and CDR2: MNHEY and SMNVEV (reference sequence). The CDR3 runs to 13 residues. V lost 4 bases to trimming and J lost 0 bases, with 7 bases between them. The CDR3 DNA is TGTGCCAGCAGTTCACAGGTCTCCTACGAGCAGTACTTC. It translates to CASSSQVSYEQYF.

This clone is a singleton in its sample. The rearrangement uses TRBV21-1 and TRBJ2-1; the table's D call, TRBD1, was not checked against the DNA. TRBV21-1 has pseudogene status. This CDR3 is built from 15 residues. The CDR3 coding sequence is TGTGCCAGCAGCACGCAAGGACAGGGGGACAATGAGCAGTTCTTC. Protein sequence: CASSTQGQGDNEQFF.

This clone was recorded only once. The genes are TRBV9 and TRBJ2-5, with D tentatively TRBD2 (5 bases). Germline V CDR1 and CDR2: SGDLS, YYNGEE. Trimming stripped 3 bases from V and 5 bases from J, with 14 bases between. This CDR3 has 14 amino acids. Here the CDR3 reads CASSGPGRRETQYF. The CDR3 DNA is TGTGCCAGCAGCGGGCCCGGTAGGAGGGAGACCCAGTACTTC.

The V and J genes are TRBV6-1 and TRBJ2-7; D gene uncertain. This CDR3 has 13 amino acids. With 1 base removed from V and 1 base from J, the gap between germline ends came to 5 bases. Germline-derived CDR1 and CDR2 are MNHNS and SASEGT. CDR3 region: CASSEVRSYEQYF. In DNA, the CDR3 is TGTGCCAGCAGTGAAGTGAGATCCTACGAGCAGTACTTC.

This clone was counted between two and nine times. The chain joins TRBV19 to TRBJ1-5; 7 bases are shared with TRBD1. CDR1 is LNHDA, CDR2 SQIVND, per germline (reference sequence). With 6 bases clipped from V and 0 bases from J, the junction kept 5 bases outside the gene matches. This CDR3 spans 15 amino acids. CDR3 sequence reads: CASSQDRYSNQPQHF. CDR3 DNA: TGTGCCAGTAGCCAGGACAGGTATAGCAATCAGCCCCAGCATTTT.